The 9 T cell receptor beta chains below all came from one sample that was sequenced in a study of shared clonotypes between healthy human individuals. CD45RO-negative cells were positively selected for CCR7, leaving out terminally differentiated effector memory CD45RA+ cells. Measured with immunoSEQ multiplex PCR; TCRdb has only the in-frame clones, and not every one. The repertoire consists of around 2.1 million clones, with about 93% occurring once and the leading ten covering 1.5% to 2%. The sequencing input was naive CD8+ T cells from PBMCs. Source of these receptors: a man in his late teens or twenties in good health. Some clones in this sample may be carry-over from other donors' samples.

CDR3: CASSARQGQEKLFF. The DNA of the CDR3 is TGTGCCAGCAGTGCCCGACAGGGACAAGAAAAACTGTTTTTT. The chain links TRBV27 to TRBJ1-4; TRBD1 aligns across 7 bases. With 5 bases clipped from V and 8 bases from J, the junction kept 8 bases outside the gene matches. This CDR3 spans 14 amino acids. CDR1 is MNHEY, CDR2 SMNVEV, per germline (reference sequence).

The chain is built from TRBV10-3 and TRBJ1-1; D perhaps matches TRBD1 (6 bases). The CDR3 extends over 16 amino acids. Germline V CDR1 and CDR2: ENHRY, SYGVKD. V was trimmed by 6 bases and J by 0 bases, leaving 17 bases between them. CDR3 nucleotides: TGTGCCATCAGCGACCAATATACAGGGCTGAACACTGAAGCTTTCTTT. Its protein is CAISDQYTGLNTEAFF.

The chain has TRBV6-1 and TRBJ1-5; D gene unclear. Germline assignment: CDR1 MNHNS and CDR2 SASEGT. The CDR3 has 16 residues. V was shortened by 2 bases and J by 8 bases, with 19 bases between the two germline ends. For the CDR3, the DNA is TGTGCCAGCAGTGAATTTTTCGTTAATAGGGAGGAGCCCCAGCATTTT. Protein product: CASSEFFVNREEPQHF.

The V and J genes are TRBV5-5 and TRBJ2-4, with a possible D match to TRBD1 (6 bases). The V and J ends lost 4 bases and 4 bases respectively, with 15 bases between them. The CDR3 is 15 amino acids. Germline CDR1 reads SGHKS; CDR2 reads YYEKEE (reference sequence). DNA of the CDR3: TGTGCCAGCAGCAACAGGGAGTTTGGGAAAAACATTCAGTACTTC. It codes for CASSNREFGKNIQYF.

V gene TRBV27 combines with J gene TRBJ2-7, with a weak D call TRBD2 (5 bases). Trimming shortened V by 3 bases and J by 2 bases, and 11 bases separated the two germline ends. The germline V gene has CDR1 MNHEY and CDR2 SMNVEV (reference sequence). CDR3 length: 14 amino acids. CDR3 loop: CASSFRGLTYEQYF. The CDR3 DNA follows: TGTGCCAGCAGTTTCCGGGGATTGACCTACGAGCAGTACTTC.

This clone was picked up one time. J is TRBJ1-2 and V is TRBV21-1; the table assigns TRBD1, which was not confirmed against the DNA. TRBV21-1 is deemed a pseudogene. The length of the CDR3 is 19 residues. In DNA form, the CDR3 reads TGTGCCAGCATTGGTCGCCCTAGGGGACAAGACGAATCGGGCTATGGCTACACCTTC. As protein: CASIGRPRGQDESGYGYTF.

The chain uses TRBV19 and TRBJ2-7; D tentatively fits TRBD1 or TRBD2 (5 bases each). With 4 bases removed from V and 5 bases from J, the gap between germline ends came to 12 bases. This CDR3 has 13 amino acids. The germline gives CDR1 LNHDA, CDR2 SQIVND (reference sequence). CDR3 residues: CASSTRMGDEQYF. The CDR3 DNA sequence: TGTGCCAGTAGTACGAGGATGGGGGACGAGCAGTACTTC.

This sequence joins TRBV10-3 and TRBJ2-3; D remains unclear. Germline CDR1 reads ENHRY; CDR2 reads SYGVKD. Trimming stripped 0 bases from V and 0 bases from J, with 10 bases between. The length of the CDR3 is 16 residues. In nucleotides, the CDR3 is TGTGCCATCAGTGAGTCGACGTTGCGAAGCACAGATACGCAGTATTTT. Translated, it gives CAISESTLRSTDTQYF.

The chain couples TRBV28 to TRBJ1-2; D unresolved. V lost 3 bases, J lost 2 bases, and 10 bases lay in between. Germline CDR1 MDHEN, CDR2 SYDVKM. The CDR3 length is 14 residues. CDR3 nucleotide sequence: TGTGCCAGCAGTTTCGTCAGCCGAAACTATGGCTACACCTTC. It is translated as CASSFVSRNYGYTF.